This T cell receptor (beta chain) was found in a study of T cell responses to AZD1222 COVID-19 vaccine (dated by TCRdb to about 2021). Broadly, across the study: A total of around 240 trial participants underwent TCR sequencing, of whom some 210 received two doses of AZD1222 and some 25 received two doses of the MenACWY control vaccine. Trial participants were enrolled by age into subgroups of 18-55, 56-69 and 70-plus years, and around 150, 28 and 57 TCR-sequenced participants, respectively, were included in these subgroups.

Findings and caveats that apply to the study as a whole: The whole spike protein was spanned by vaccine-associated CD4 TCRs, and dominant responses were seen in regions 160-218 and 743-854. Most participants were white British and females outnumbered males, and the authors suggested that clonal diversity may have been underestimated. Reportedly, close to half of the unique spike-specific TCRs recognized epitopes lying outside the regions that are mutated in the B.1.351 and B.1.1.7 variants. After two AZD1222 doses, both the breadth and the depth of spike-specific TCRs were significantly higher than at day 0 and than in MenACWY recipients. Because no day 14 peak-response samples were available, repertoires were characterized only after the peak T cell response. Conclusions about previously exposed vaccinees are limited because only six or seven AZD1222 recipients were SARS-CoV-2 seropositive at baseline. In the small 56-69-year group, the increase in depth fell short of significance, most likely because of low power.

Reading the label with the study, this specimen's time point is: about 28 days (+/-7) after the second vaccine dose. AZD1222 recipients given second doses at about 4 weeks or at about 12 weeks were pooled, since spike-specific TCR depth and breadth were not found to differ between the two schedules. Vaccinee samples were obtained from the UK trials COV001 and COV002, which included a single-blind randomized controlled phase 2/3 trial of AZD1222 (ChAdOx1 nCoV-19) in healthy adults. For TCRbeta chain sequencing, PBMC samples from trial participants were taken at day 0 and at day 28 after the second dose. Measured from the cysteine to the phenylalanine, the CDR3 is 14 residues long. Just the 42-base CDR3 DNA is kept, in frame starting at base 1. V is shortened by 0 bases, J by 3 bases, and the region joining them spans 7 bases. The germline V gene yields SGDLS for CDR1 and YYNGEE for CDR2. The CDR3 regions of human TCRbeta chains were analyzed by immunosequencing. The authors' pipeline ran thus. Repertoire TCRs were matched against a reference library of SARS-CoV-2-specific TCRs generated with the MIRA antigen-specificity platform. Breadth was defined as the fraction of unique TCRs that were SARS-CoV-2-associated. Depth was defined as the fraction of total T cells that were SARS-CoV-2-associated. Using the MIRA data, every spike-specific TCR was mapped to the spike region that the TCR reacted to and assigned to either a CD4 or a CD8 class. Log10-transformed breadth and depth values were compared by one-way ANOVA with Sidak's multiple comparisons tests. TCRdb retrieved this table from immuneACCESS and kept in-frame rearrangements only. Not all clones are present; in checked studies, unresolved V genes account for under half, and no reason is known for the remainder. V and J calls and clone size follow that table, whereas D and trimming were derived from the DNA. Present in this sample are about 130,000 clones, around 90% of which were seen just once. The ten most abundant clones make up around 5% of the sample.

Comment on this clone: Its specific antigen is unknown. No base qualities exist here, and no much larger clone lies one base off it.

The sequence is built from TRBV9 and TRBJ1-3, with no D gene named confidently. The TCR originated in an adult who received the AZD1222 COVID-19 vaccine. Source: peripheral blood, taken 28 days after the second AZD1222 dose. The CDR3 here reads CASSVAGDGNTIYF. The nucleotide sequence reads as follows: TGTGCCAGCAGCGTAGCTGGGGATGGAAACACCATATATTTT.